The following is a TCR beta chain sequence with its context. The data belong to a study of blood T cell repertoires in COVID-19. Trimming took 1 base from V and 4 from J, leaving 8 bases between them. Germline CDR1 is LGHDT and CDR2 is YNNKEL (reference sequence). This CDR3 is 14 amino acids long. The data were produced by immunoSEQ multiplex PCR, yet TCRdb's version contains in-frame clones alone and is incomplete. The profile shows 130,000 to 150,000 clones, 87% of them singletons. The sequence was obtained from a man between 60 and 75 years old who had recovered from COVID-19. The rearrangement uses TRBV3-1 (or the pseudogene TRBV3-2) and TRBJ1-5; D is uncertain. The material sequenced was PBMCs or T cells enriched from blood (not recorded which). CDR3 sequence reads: CASSQGTGNQPQHF. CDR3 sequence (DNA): TGTGCCAGCAGCCAAGGGACTGGGAATCAGCCCCAGCATTTT.